The 4 T cell receptor beta chains given below trace back to one sample, sequenced in a study of CD8+ T cells in alopecia areata. Extracted RNA was reverse transcribed, and the resulting cDNA served as sequencing template. The table came from immunoSEQ multiplex PCR; TCRdb's copy has only in-frame clones and leaves some out. The profile shows 150,000 to 200,000 clones, approximately 57% of them singletons. Specified treatment: oral pan-JAK inhibitor, 5-10 mg twice daily. The material sequenced was CD4+ T cells sorted from blood, taken at week 24, from a patient treated with tofacitinib. These receptors came from a human donor with alopecia areata.

The chain couples TRBV30 to TRBJ2-3, with D hard to call. Germline V gene data show CDR1 as GTSNPN and CDR2 as SVGIG (reference sequence). Trimming stripped 0 bases from V and 10 bases from J, with 11 bases between. The CDR3 is made up of 12 amino acids. The CDR3 here is CAWSVLATAQYF. The CDR3 nucleotides are TGTGCCTGGAGTGTACTTGCGACGGCGCAGTATTTT.

V is TRBV15 and J is TRBJ1-5; D uncertain. Germline CDR1 reads LNHNV; CDR2 reads YYDKDF (reference sequence). CDR3 size: 16 residues. The V gene lost 0 bases and the J gene lost 8 bases, with 17 bases spanning the gap. CDR3 nucleotide sequence: TGTGCCACCAGCAGAGATCTAGCAGCGTTACCCAAGCCCCAGCATTTT. It yields the protein CATSRDLAALPKPQHF.

V is TRBV4-3 and J is TRBJ2-1, with TRBD2 matching over 11 bases. Germline V gene lookup returns CDR1 LGHNA and CDR2 YSLEER. The V gene end was trimmed by 4 bases and the J gene end by 6 bases; junction bases not matched to a gene: 11. The length of the CDR3 is 17 residues. The CDR3 here is CASSLLLAGVKGNEQFF. CDR3 in DNA: TGCGCCAGCAGCCTTCTACTAGCGGGGGTGAAAGGCAATGAGCAGTTCTTC.

The rearrangement uses TRBV11-2 and TRBJ2-3; 9 bases line up with TRBD1. CDR1 and CDR2 from the germline V gene are SGHAT and FQNNGV. The CDR3 contains 16 residues. Germline trimming cut 5 bases from V and 1 base from J; bases unmatched to any gene: 7. CDR3 sequence reads: CASSHFRTGGTDTQYF. In nucleotides, the CDR3 is TGTGCCAGCAGCCATTTCCGGACAGGGGGCACAGATACGCAGTATTTT.